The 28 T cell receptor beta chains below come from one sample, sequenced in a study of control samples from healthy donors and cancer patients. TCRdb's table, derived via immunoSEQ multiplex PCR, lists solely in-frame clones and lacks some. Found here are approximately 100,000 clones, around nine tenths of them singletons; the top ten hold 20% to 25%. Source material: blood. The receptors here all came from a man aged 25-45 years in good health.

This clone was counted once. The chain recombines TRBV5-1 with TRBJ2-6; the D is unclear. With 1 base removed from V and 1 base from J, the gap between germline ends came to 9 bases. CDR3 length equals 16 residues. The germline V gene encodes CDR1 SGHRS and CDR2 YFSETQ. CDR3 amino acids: CASSLTAWSGANVLTF. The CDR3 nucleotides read TGCGCCAGCAGCTTGACCGCCTGGTCTGGGGCCAACGTCCTGACTTTC.

CDR3 region: CASSQAWRGKNIQYF. The CDR3 nucleotides are TGCGCCAGCAGCCAAGCGTGGAGGGGCAAAAACATTCAGTACTTC. The chain has TRBV4-1 and TRBJ2-4; tentatively, D is TRBD2 (6 bases). This CDR3 region has 15 residues. The V end lost 1 base, the J end lost 3 bases, and 10 bases lay between the germline ends. CDR1 MGHRA and CDR2 YSYEKL come from the germline V gene.

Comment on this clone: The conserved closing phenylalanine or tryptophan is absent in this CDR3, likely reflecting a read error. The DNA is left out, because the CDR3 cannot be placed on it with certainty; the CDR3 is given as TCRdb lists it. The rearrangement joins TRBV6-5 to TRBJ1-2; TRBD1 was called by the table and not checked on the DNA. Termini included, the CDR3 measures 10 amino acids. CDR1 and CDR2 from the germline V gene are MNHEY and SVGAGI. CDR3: CASRLRDRSL.

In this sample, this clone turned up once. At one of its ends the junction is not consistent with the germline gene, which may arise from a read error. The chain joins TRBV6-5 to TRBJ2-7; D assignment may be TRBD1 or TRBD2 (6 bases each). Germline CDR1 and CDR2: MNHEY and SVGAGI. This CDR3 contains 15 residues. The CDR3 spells CASSYEGRGAYEQCF. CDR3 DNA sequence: TGTGCCAGCAGTTACGAAGGTAGGGGGGCCTACGAGCAGTGCTTC.

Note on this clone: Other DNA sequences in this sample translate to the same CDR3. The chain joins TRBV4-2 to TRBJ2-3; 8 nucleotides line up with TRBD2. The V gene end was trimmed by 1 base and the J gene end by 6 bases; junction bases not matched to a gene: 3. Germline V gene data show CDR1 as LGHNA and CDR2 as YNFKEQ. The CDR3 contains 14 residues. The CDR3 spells CASSQAGGPDTQYF. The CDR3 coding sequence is TGTGCCAGCAGCCAAGCGGGGGGGCCCGATACGCAGTATTTT.

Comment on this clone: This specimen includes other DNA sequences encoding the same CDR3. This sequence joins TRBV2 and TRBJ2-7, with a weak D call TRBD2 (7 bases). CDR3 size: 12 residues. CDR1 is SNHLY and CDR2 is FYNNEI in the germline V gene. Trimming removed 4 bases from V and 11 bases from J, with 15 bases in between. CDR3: CASSAERGGEYF. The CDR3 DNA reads TGTGCCAGCAGTGCTGAAAGGGGGGGGGAGTACTTC.

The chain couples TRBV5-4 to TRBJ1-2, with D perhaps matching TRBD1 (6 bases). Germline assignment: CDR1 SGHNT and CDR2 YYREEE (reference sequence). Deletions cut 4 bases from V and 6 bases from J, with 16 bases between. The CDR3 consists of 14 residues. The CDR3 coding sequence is TGTGCCAGCAGCCCTGGGCCAGGGGCGCATGGCTACACCTTC. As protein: CASSPGPGAHGYTF. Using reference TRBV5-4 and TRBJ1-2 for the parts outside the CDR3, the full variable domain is ETGVTQSPTHLIKTRGQQVTLRCSSQSGHNTVSWYQQALGQGPQFIFQYYREEENGRGNFPPRFSGLQFPNYSSELNVNALELDDSALYLCASSPGPGAHGYTFGSGTRLTVV.

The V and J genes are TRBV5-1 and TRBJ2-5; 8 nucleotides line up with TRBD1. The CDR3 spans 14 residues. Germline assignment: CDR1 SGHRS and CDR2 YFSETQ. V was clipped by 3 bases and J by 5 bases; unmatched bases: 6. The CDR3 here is CASSSNRGRETQYF. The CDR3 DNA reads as TGCGCCAGCAGCTCTAACAGGGGGAGGGAGACCCAGTACTTC.

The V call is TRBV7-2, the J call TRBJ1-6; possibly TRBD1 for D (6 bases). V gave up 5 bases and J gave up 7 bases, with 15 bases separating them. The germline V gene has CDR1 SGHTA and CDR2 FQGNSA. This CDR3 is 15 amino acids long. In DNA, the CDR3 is TGTGCCAGCAGCAGCCAGGGGTTGGAGAATTCACCCCTCCACTTT. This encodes CASSSQGLENSPLHF.

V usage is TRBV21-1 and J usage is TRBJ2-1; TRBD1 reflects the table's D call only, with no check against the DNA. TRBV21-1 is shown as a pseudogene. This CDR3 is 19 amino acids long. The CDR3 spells CASSKSKDRVEAWDNEQFF. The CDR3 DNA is TGTGCCAGCAGCAAAAGTAAAGACAGGGTAGAGGCTTGGGACAATGAGCAGTTCTTC.

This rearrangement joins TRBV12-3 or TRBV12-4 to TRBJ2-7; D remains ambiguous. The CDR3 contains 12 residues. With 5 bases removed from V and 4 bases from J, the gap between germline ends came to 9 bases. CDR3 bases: TGTGCCAGCAGTCCCGGATATTACGAGCAGTACTTC. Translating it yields CASSPGYYEQYF.

The CDR3: CASSSGQGAGEQYF. The CDR3 coding sequence is TGTGCCAGCAGCTCAGGACAGGGGGCTGGCGAGCAGTACTTC. The chain is built from TRBV7-2 and TRBJ2-7; TRBD1 matches at 11 bases. The CDR3 covers 14 residues. Looked up from germline, CDR1 is SGHTA and CDR2 is FQGNSA. V gave up 4 bases and J gave up 6 bases; unmatched junction bases: 5.

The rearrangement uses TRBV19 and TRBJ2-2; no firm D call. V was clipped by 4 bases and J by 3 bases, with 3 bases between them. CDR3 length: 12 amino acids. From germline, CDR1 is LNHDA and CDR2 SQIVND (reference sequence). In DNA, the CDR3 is TGTGCCAGTAGTAAGGACACCGGGGAGCTGTTTTTT. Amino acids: CASSKDTGELFF.

CDR3 nucleotides: TGTGCCAGCAGCTTGCGGGGCTTGAGCAATCAGCCCCAGCATTTT. This translates into CASSLRGLSNQPQHF. The chain has TRBV5-6 and TRBJ1-5, with D maybe TRBD1 (5 bases). V was pared by 1 base and J by 1 base, with 9 bases between. Per germline, CDR1 SGHDT and CDR2 YYEEEE. The CDR3 spans 15 residues.

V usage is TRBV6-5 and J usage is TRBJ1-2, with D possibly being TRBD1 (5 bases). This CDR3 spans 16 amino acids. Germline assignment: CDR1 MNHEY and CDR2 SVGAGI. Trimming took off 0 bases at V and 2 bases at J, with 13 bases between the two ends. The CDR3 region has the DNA TGTGCCAGCAGTTACTCGACTACAGGCGCCAACTATGGCTACACCTTC. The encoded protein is CASSYSTTGANYGYTF.

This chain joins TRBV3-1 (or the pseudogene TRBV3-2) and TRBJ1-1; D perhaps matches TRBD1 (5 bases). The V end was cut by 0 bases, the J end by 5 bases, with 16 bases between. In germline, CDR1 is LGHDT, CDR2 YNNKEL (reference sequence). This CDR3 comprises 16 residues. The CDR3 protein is CASSQDTILGETEAFF. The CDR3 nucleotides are TGTGCCAGCAGCCAAGATACTATACTAGGGGAAACTGAAGCTTTCTTT.

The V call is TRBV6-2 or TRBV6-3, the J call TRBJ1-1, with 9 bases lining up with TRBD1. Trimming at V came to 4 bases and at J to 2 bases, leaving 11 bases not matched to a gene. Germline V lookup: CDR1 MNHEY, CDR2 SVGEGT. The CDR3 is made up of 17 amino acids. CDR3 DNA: TGTGCCAGCAGTTCGGACAGGGGTATAGTTCGTAACACTGAAGCTTTCTTT. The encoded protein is CASSSDRGIVRNTEAFF.

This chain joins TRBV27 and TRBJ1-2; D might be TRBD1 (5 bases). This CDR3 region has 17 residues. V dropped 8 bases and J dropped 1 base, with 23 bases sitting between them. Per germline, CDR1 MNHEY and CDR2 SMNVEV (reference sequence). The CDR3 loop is CASYGRGSSILNYGYTF. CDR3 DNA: TGTGCCAGCTATGGACGGGGCAGCTCTATTCTTAACTATGGCTACACCTTC.

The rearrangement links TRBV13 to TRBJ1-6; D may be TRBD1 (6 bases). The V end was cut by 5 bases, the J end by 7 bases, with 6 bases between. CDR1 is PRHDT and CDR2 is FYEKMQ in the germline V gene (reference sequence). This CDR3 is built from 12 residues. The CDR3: CASSDRNSPLHF. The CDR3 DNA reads TGTGCCAGCAGCGACAGGAATTCACCCCTCCACTTT.

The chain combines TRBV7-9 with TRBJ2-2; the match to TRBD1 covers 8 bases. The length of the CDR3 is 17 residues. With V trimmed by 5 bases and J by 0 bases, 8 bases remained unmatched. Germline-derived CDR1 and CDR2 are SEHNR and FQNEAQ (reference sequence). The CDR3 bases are TGTGCCAGCAGCAAACAAAACAGGGGGACGAACACCGGGGAGCTGTTTTTT. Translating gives CASSKQNRGTNTGELFF.

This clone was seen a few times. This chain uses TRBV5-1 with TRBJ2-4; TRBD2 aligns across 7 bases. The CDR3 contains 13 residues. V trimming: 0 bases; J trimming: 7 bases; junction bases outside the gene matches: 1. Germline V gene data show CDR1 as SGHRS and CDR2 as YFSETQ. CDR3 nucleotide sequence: TGCGCCAGCAGCTTGGACGGGGGGAACATTCAGTACTTC. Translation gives CASSLDGGNIQYF.

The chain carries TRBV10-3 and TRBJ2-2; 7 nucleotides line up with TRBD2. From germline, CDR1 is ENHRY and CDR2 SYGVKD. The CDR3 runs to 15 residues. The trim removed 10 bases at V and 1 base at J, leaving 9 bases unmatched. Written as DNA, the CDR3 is TGTGCCACCCTACCTAGCGGAAAGAACACCGGGGAGCTGTTTTTT. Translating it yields CATLPSGKNTGELFF.

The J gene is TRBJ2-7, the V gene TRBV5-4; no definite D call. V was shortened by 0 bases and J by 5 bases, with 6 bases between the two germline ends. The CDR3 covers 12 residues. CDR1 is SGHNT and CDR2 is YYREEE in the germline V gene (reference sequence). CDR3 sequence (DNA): TGTGCCAGCAGCTTGGAGCAGGACGAGCAGTACGTC. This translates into CASSLEQDEQYV.

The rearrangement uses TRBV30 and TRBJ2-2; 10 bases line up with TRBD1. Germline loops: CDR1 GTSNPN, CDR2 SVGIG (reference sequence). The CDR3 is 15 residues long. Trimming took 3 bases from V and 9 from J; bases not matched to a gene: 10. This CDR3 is CAWRGTGDLRRELFF. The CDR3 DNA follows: TGTGCCTGGAGGGGGACAGGGGACCTGAGAAGGGAGCTGTTTTTT.

CDR3 amino acids: CASSRGYSNQPQHF. In DNA form, the CDR3 reads TGTGCCAGCAGTCGCGGTTATAGCAATCAGCCCCAGCATTTT. The rearrangement uses TRBV6-5 and TRBJ1-5, with D unclear. Germline V lookup: CDR1 MNHEY, CDR2 SVGAGI. Trimming removed 5 bases from V and 0 bases from J, with 8 bases in between. There are 14 residues in the CDR3.

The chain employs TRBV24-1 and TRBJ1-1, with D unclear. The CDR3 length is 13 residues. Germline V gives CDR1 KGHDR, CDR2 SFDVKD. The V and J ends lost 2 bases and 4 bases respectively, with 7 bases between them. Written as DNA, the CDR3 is TGTGCCACCAGTGATTCGTTTTCCACTGAAGCTTTCTTT. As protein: CATSDSFSTEAFF.

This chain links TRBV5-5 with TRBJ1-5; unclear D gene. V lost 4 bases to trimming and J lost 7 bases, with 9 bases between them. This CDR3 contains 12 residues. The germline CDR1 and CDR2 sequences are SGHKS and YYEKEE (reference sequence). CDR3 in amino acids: CASSPMGQPQHF. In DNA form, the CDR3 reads TGTGCCAGCAGCCCCATGGGGCAGCCCCAGCATTTT. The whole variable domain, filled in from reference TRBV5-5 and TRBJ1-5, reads DAGVTQSPTHLIKTRGQQVTLRCSPISGHKSVSWYQQVLGQGPQFIFQYYEKEERGRGNFPDRFSARQFPNYSSELNVNALLLGDSALYLCASSPMGQPQHFGDGTRLSIL.

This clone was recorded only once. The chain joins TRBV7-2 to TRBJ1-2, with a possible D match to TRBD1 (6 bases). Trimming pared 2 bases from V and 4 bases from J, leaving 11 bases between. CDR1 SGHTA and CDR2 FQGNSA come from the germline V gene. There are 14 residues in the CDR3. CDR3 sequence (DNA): TGTGCCAGCAGCTTATCCGGGGGCGGCTATGGCTACACCTTC. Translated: CASSLSGGGYGYTF.